This TCR beta chain is drawn from a study of identical twins (dated by TCRdb to the mid-2010s). Background on the whole study: The study deep-sequenced TCR alpha and beta repertoires from monozygotic twins, unrelated adults of various ages and cord blood to test whether fetal clonotypes persist. To rule out contamination, replicate twin experiments were performed at different times with different library preparation protocols.

Study-level results and caveats: Abundant cord blood beta clonotypes had fewer insertions, young adult naive repertoires showed a similar but weaker trend, and memory repertoires showed no such trend. In monozygotic twins, out-of-frame TCR alpha sharing was systematically underestimated by recombination models, although the models agreed with sharing between unrelated individuals. Zero-insertion analyses could be partly confounded by invariant T cells such as MAIT and iNKT, though diverse VJ usage argued against such confounding for most clonotypes. Because the same donors could not be followed over many years, the conclusions depended on cross-sectional statistical analysis. The excess sharing between twins in beta out-of-frame sequences was weaker because fewer shared sequences reduced the signal-to-noise ratio. Out-of-frame TCR alpha sequences shared between twins showed an excess of low generation-probability sequences compared with coincidental sharing between unrelated individuals.

The method was 5' RACE. Sequencer: Illumina HiSeq 2000. A universal primer binding site was added through template switching, and the final cDNA carried a unique molecular identifier so that TCR cDNA molecules could be counted accurately. Specific primers in the conserved constant-segment region were used to synthesize first-strand cDNA for TCR alpha and beta chains. Each cDNA library was double barcoded, with a SMART-Mk sample barcode plus Illumina barcodes, to control for contamination. Two successive PCR steps introduced TruSeq adapter sequences along with Illumina sample barcodes. Sequencing of the TCR alpha and beta cDNA libraries was done on the Illumina HiSeq platform using custom primers. From the authors' description of their analysis: Raw reads were processed with MiGEC to extract unique molecular identifiers, and MiXCR was used to determine CDR3 positions. For each individual, recombination models were inferred using an EM algorithm with the repgenHMM and IGoR tools. Shared clonotype analysis was performed with the tcR package in R, normalizing sharing by the product of cloneset sizes. To study raw recombination without the effects of thymic and clonal selection, out-of-frame nonproductive sequences were analyzed. Starting from the raw public reads, TCRdb applied fastp trimming at Q25, assembled clones with MiXCR and retained in-frame beta chains. Under each unique CDR3 protein, matching rows form one entry showing the most common genes and DNA. The V and J calls here are based on TCRdb, not the publication. This sample lists about 260,000 distinct CDR3 sequences; 5.5% to 7% were detected once. The ten largest clonotypes hold about 3.6% of the sample.

Every donor was a healthy Caucasian. Three pairs of female monozygotic twins, all aged about 18 to 29 years, were included in the twin cohort. Miltenyi CD45RO+ enrichment and human naive T-cell isolation kits were used to isolate memory (CD45RO+) and naive T cells from PBMC. Taken from cysteine to phenylalanine, the CDR3 has 12 residues. Of all the DNA, just the CDR3 is kept, 36 bases in frame from base 1. The germline V gene gives CDR1 as MNHEY and CDR2 as SVGAGI. V is clipped by 4 bases and J by 5 bases, and the sequence between their germline boundaries is 9 bases long. This clonotype was detected only a few times. The antigen it recognizes is unknown. One base away there is no much larger clone; base qualities are not given. The data were also submitted as part of a second study, on yellow fever vaccine responses in identical twins. The second study's authors report: According to the authors, in identical twins the way T cells responded to vaccination appeared partly convergent and partly personalized. The study precisely tracked vaccine-responding T cell clones in identical twins.

The sequenced material came from memory (CD45RO+) T cells sorted from blood. The cell subset or site label of this sample denotes: CD45RO+ enriched T cells. The sequence came from a woman between 18 and 29 years old in good health. In this chain, TRBV6-5 is recombined with TRBJ2-7; a confident D gene designation cannot be given. The bases read TGTGCCAGCAGTTCGAGGTCCAACGAGCAGTACTTC. This translates into CASSSRSNEQYF.